The next 27 T cell receptor beta chains were all read from a single sample in a study of blood T cell repertoires in COVID-19. Assay used: immunoSEQ multiplex PCR; TCRdb lists only in-frame clones, some missing. The table includes 90,000 to 100,000 clones, around 85% detected once. Sequences were obtained from peripheral blood. The receptor source for this set is a man older than 75 with acute or convalescent COVID-19.

The chain joins TRBV27 to TRBJ2-7, with 7 bases that match TRBD1. The CDR3 contains 16 residues. Germline lookup yields CDR1 MNHEY and CDR2 SMNVEV (reference sequence). J gave up 1 base and V 3 bases, and 9 bases lay outside the gene matches. The CDR3 protein is CASSFGAGGSSYEQYF. The CDR3 coding sequence is TGTGCCAGCAGTTTCGGGGCAGGGGGATCATCCTACGAGCAGTACTTC.

This clone was observed a few times. The CDR3 loop is CASRYPGDNSPLHF. As DNA, the CDR3 is TGTGCCAGCAGATATCCAGGGGATAATTCACCCCTCCACTTT. The chain recombines TRBV2 with TRBJ1-6; tentatively, D is TRBD1 (6 bases). This CDR3 is 14 amino acids long. The V gene lost 6 bases and the J gene lost 5 bases, with 11 bases spanning the gap. From germline, CDR1 is SNHLY and CDR2 FYNNEI. Combining the CDR3 with reference TRBV2 and TRBJ1-6 gives the whole variable domain EPEVTQTPSHQVTQMGQEVILRCVPISNHLYFYWYRQILGQKVEFLVSFYNNEISEKSEIFDDQFSVERPDGSNFTLKIRSTKLEDSAMYFCASRYPGDNSPLHFGNGTRLTVT.

The CDR3 nucleotides are TGTGCCAGCAGCTTGGATGTTCGGGTGGCGGGGGCCAACGTCCTGACTTTC. Encoded protein: CASSLDVRVAGANVLTF. The rearrangement uses TRBV5-6 and TRBJ2-6; D call uncertain. Trimming stripped 0 bases from V and 4 bases from J, with 14 bases between. Looked up from germline, CDR1 is SGHDT and CDR2 is YYEEEE. This CDR3 is 17 amino acids long. Combining the CDR3 with reference TRBV5-6 and TRBJ2-6 gives the whole variable domain DAGVTQSPTHLIKTRGQQVTLRCSPKSGHDTVSWYQQALGQGPQFIFQYYEEEERQRGNFPDRFSGHQFPNYSSELNVNALLLGDSALYLCASSLDVRVAGANVLTFGAGSRLTVL.

The rearrangement uses TRBV7-3 and TRBJ2-3, with 7 nucleotides matching TRBD2. Germline CDR1 reads SGHTA; CDR2 reads FQGTGA. V trimming: 2 bases; J trimming: 3 bases; junction bases outside the gene matches: 2. This CDR3 contains 14 residues. CDR3 bases: TGTGCCAGCAGCTTAGGACTAGTTACAGATACGCAGTATTTT. Its translation is CASSLGLVTDTQYF.

The chain recombines TRBV28 with TRBJ1-3; no clear D. Germline V gene lookup returns CDR1 MDHEN and CDR2 SYDVKM. Trimming removed 2 bases from V and 3 bases from J, with 5 bases in between. CDR3 length: 13 amino acids. DNA for the CDR3: TGTGCCAGCAGTTTAGGCTTTGGAAACACCATATATTTT. It translates to CASSLGFGNTIYF.

This clone has a single count. This sequence joins TRBV10-3 and TRBJ2-2, with 7 bases that match TRBD2. Germline V gene sequence: CDR1 ENHRY, CDR2 SYGVKD. V shed 7 bases, J shed 0 bases, and the junction held 5 bases outside the gene matches. The CDR3 contains 15 residues. CDR3 sequence reads: CAITMGGANTGELFF. In DNA form, the CDR3 reads TGTGCCATCACAATGGGGGGGGCGAACACCGGGGAGCTGTTTTTT.

The chain has TRBV25-1 and TRBJ2-4; TRBD1 might be the D (6 bases). The length of the CDR3 is 15 residues. With 6 bases removed from V and 0 bases from J, the gap between germline ends came to 12 bases. The germline V gene has CDR1 MGHDK and CDR2 SYGVNS. The CDR3 here is CASSAGDLAKNIQYF. As DNA, the CDR3 is TGTGCCAGCAGCGCAGGGGATCTAGCCAAAAACATTCAGTACTTC.

The V call is TRBV5-1, the J call TRBJ2-7; TRBD1 matches 10 bases. J was trimmed by 6 bases and V by 7 bases; bases with no gene match: 10. There are 14 residues in the CDR3. CDR1 is SGHRS and CDR2 is YFSETQ in the germline V gene. The CDR3 sequence: CASSLRDRGFEQYF. The CDR3 nucleotides read TGCGCCAGCTCGTTGAGGGACAGGGGATTCGAGCAGTACTTC.

The chain has TRBV7-2 and TRBJ2-1; 11 positions match TRBD2. The CDR3 contains 16 residues. V trimming: 7 bases; J trimming: 10 bases; junction bases outside the gene matches: 15. Germline CDR1 and CDR2: SGHTA and FQGNSA. The CDR3 DNA follows: TGTGCCAGCATCGAATCGCCGGGACTAGCGGAACACGAGCAGTTCTTC. It is translated as CASIESPGLAEHEQFF.

The J gene is TRBJ2-4, the V gene TRBV5-1; D is uncertain. This CDR3 is built from 14 residues. The V and J ends lost 2 bases and 3 bases respectively, with 9 bases between them. The germline gives CDR1 SGHRS, CDR2 YFSETQ. CDR3 in amino acids: CASSFDLVKNIQYF. The CDR3 coding sequence is TGCGCCAGCAGCTTCGACTTAGTCAAAAACATTCAGTACTTC.

This chain links TRBV3-1 (or the pseudogene TRBV3-2) with TRBJ2-1, with TRBD2 identical over 14 bases. This CDR3 has 19 amino acids. With V trimmed by 4 bases and J by 5 bases, 13 bases remained unmatched. The germline V gene has CDR1 LGHDT and CDR2 YNNKEL (reference sequence). The CDR3, as DNA: TGTGCCAGCAGCCCGAAGCCGACTAGCGGGAGGGCCGGGCACAATGAGCAGTTCTTC. It specifies CASSPKPTSGRAGHNEQFF.

This sequence joins TRBV7-8 and TRBJ2-7; the match to TRBD1 covers 7 bases. V was pared by 1 base and J by 2 bases, with 2 bases of the junction left unmatched. The CDR3 consists of 14 residues. CDR1 is SGHVS, CDR2 FQNEAQ, per germline. The CDR3 protein is CASSLVTGAYEQYF. The CDR3 bases are TGTGCCAGCAGCTTAGTTACAGGGGCCTACGAGCAGTACTTC.

The rearrangement joins TRBV27 to TRBJ2-3, with D unclear. Germline CDR1 MNHEY, CDR2 SMNVEV (reference sequence). This CDR3 has 17 amino acids. Between the trimmed V and J ends, which lost 2 bases and 8 bases, there was a span of 23 bases. As DNA, the CDR3 is TGTGCCAGCAGTTTAAGCCCGGATCTCGTCCCACCGGGTACGCAGTATTTT. It translates to CASSLSPDLVPPGTQYF.

The V gene is TRBV20-1, the J gene TRBJ2-1; 14 nucleotides agree with TRBD2. V was clipped by 3 bases and J by 11 bases; unmatched bases: 6. The CDR3 is 14 residues long. Germline V gives CDR1 DFQATT, CDR2 SNEGSKA (reference sequence). This CDR3 reads CSASRLAGGEKQFF. The DNA for the CDR3 is TGCAGTGCTAGTAGACTAGCGGGAGGGGAAAAGCAGTTCTTC.

The chain recombines TRBV19 with TRBJ2-1; 12 bases align to TRBD2. The germline V gene encodes CDR1 LNHDA and CDR2 SQIVND (reference sequence). The length of the CDR3 is 18 residues. V was clipped by 3 bases and J by 5 bases; unmatched bases: 11. CDR3: CASSIIYRGLAGNNEQFF. CDR3 in DNA: TGTGCCAGTAGTATCATTTATCGAGGACTAGCGGGAAACAATGAGCAGTTCTTC.

The chain employs TRBV4-2 and TRBJ2-7; D gene uncertain. Per germline, CDR1 LGHNA and CDR2 YNFKEQ. Trimming pared 4 bases from V and 1 base from J, leaving 5 bases between. The CDR3 loop spans 12 amino acids. The CDR3, as DNA: TGTGCCAGCAGCCCCGGGTCCTACGAGCAGTACTTC. Residues: CASSPGSYEQYF.

V usage is TRBV5-8 and J usage is TRBJ1-1, with D possibly TRBD1 on 5 matching bases. V lost 2 bases and J 6 bases, leaving 14 bases between the germline ends. Germline assignment: CDR1 SGHTS and CDR2 YDEGEE. The CDR3 has 14 amino acids. CDR3 nucleotide sequence: TGTGCCAGCAGCTTAGGGGAGGGGCTGGCTGAAGCTTTCTTT. It translates to CASSLGEGLAEAFF.

V gene TRBV9 combines with J gene TRBJ2-7; D might be TRBD1 (6 bases). This CDR3 comprises 15 residues. The V gene lost 4 bases and the J gene lost 3 bases, with 17 bases spanning the gap. Germline V CDR1 and CDR2: SGDLS, YYNGEE. The CDR3 DNA sequence: TGTGCCAGCAGCCCCGTGGGGGCTTTCCGCTACGAGCAGTACTTC. Its translation: CASSPVGAFRYEQYF.

The chain combines TRBV21-1 with TRBJ1-2; TRBD1, the table's D call, was not compared with the DNA. TRBV21-1 is reported as a pseudogene. The CDR3 loop spans 15 amino acids. CDR3 loop: CASSKWAGVGYGYTF. The CDR3 DNA follows: TGTGCCAGCAGCAAATGGGCAGGGGTGGGGTATGGCTACACCTTC.

The V gene is TRBV10-3, the J gene TRBJ2-7; 7 nucleotides agree with TRBD1. Trimming cost V 6 bases and J 3 bases; bases outside gene matches: 8. The CDR3 totals 14 residues. Germline values: CDR1 ENHRY, CDR2 SYGVKD. The CDR3 region has the DNA TGTGCCATCAGCACCGGGACAGAGAACTACGAGCAGTACTTC. Protein product: CAISTGTENYEQYF.

The J gene is TRBJ2-7, the V gene TRBV12-5, with 11 bases aligning to TRBD1. The length of the CDR3 is 18 residues. The V and J ends lost 9 bases and 1 base, in that order; junction bases with no gene match: 17. CDR1 and CDR2 (germline): LGHNT, FRNRAP. The CDR3 spells CARSPGQGELRFSYEQYF. Written as DNA, the CDR3 is TGTGCTAGATCCCCGGGACAGGGGGAATTAAGGTTTTCCTACGAGCAGTACTTC.

J is TRBJ1-1 and V is TRBV5-1; 8 bases agree with TRBD1. V dropped 6 bases and J dropped 4; count of bases not matched to a gene: 8. The CDR3 contains 14 residues. Germline values: CDR1 SGHRS, CDR2 YFSETQ. In DNA form, the CDR3 reads TGCGCCAGCAACTCAGGGGGCGCGACCACTGAAGCTTTCTTT. It encodes CASNSGGATTEAFF.

The V gene is TRBV28, the J gene TRBJ1-5, with D uncertain. This CDR3 contains 16 residues. V lost 1 base, J lost 6 bases, and 16 bases lay in between. From germline, CDR1 is MDHEN and CDR2 SYDVKM. The CDR3 spells CASSLFPVGEGQPQHF. The CDR3 nucleotides read TGTGCCAGCAGTTTATTCCCTGTAGGAGAAGGTCAGCCCCAGCATTTT.

J is TRBJ1-4 and V is TRBV5-1; 7 bases are a match to TRBD1. Germline assignment: CDR1 SGHRS and CDR2 YFSETQ. The V and J ends lost 2 bases and 4 bases, in that order; junction bases with no gene match: 5. CDR3 length equals 15 residues. The CDR3 sequence is CASSFQTGSNEKLFF. CDR3 coding DNA: TGCGCCAGCAGCTTCCAGACAGGGAGTAATGAAAAACTGTTTTTT.

This chain joins TRBV5-6 and TRBJ1-2; 7 bases are a match to TRBD1. The junction had 7 bases not matched to a gene; V was cut back by 6 bases and J by 2 bases. Looked up from germline, CDR1 is SGHDT and CDR2 is YYEEEE. The CDR3 spans 14 residues. The CDR3 here is CASNIQGINYGYTF. DNA of the CDR3: TGTGCCAGCAACATACAGGGGATCAACTATGGCTACACCTTC.

The chain combines TRBV19 with TRBJ2-7; D possibly corresponds to TRBD1 (6 bases). Germline values: CDR1 LNHDA, CDR2 SQIVND (reference sequence). This CDR3 spans 13 amino acids. Trimming removed 10 bases from V and 2 bases from J, with 15 bases in between. CDR3 coding DNA: TGTGCCACACAACAGGGTGATGCCTACGAGCAGTACTTC. The encoded protein is CATQQGDAYEQYF.

This chain uses TRBV29-1 with TRBJ2-2; 16 bases agree with TRBD2. V trimming: 7 bases; J trimming: 7 bases; junction bases outside the gene matches: 9. The CDR3 is 16 residues long. Germline V CDR1 and CDR2: SQVTM, ANQGSEA. CDR3 residues: CSGGLAGGPVFGELFF. The CDR3 nucleotides are TGCAGCGGGGGACTAGCGGGAGGGCCGGTGTTCGGGGAGCTGTTTTTT.